The rows below give T cell receptor beta chains drawn from one sample of a study of T cells in Graves' hyperthyroidism and ophthalmopathy. TCRdb reanalysed the multiplex PCR reads using MiXCR and keeps one entry per CDR3 protein. The sample consists of 300,000 to 450,000 distinct CDR3 sequences, roughly 25% of them appearing once. Sequenced input: blood. All receptors derive from a man aged 45 to 65 with Graves' hyperthyroidism. CDR3s include the opening cysteine and the closing phenylalanine or tryptophan. Fields, in order: clone size, V gene, J gene, CDR3 length, D gene, CDR3 DNA, CDR3 protein. A D gene is named only where the DNA matches it firmly. Clone size appears in some rows only: once, few, many, or a class for an expanded clone.

clone size: few; V gene: TRBV20-1; J gene: TRBJ2-1; CDR3 length: 16; D gene: TRBD2; CDR3 DNA: TGCAGTGCCGGGAGGATGAGCGGGTCCGCTAGGAATGAGCAGTTCTTC; CDR3 protein: CSAGRMSGSARNEQFF
clone size: many; V gene: TRBV28; J gene: TRBJ2-3; CDR3 length: 15; D gene: TRBD1; CDR3 DNA: TGTGCCAGCAGTTCAGGACAGGATGACACAGATACGCAGTATTTT; CDR3 protein: CASSSGQDDTDTQYF
clone size: many; V gene: TRBV12-3/TRBV12-4; J gene: TRBJ2-7; CDR3 length: 14; D gene: -; CDR3 DNA: TGTGCCAGCAGTTTAGAGGAGGGACGAGGCGAGCAGTACTTC; CDR3 protein: CASSLEEGRGEQYF
clone size: -; V gene: TRBV7-8; J gene: TRBJ2-1; CDR3 length: 19; D gene: TRBD2; CDR3 DNA: TGTGCCAGCAGGGATTACATTCGACTAGCGGGAGGGCCGGGCAATGAGCAGTTCTTC; CDR3 protein: CASRDYIRLAGGPGNEQFF
clone size: -; V gene: TRBV20-1; J gene: TRBJ1-4; CDR3 length: 14; D gene: -; CDR3 DNA: TGCAGTGCTAAAGGGACGTCGGTTGGTGAAAAACTGTTTTTT; CDR3 protein: CSAKGTSVGEKLFF
clone size: many; V gene: TRBV12-3/TRBV12-4; J gene: TRBJ2-3; CDR3 length: 15; D gene: -; CDR3 DNA: TGTGCCAGCAGTTTACGCGCAGGGAGCACAGATACGCAGTATTTT; CDR3 protein: CASSLRAGSTDTQYF
clone size: many; V gene: TRBV12-3/TRBV12-4; J gene: TRBJ1-5; CDR3 length: 12; D gene: -; CDR3 DNA: TGTGCCAGCAGGAGTAGCAATCAGCCCCAGCATTTT; CDR3 protein: CASRSSNQPQHF
clone size: few; V gene: TRBV5-1; J gene: TRBJ2-1; CDR3 length: 18; D gene: TRBD2; CDR3 DNA: TGCGCCAGCAGCCCGGATCCTGGTGCGGGAGGGCCCTACAATGAGCAGTTCTTC; CDR3 protein: CASSPDPGAGGPYNEQFF
clone size: -; V gene: TRBV9; J gene: TRBJ2-3; CDR3 length: 14; D gene: TRBD1; CDR3 DNA: TGTGCCAGCAGCCCGGGACAGGGGAGAGATACGCAGTATTTT; CDR3 protein: CASSPGQGRDTQYF
clone size: few; V gene: TRBV6-1; J gene: TRBJ2-5; CDR3 length: 14; D gene: TRBD1; CDR3 DNA: TGTGCCAGCAGTCCCAGACAGGGCCAAGAGACCCAGTACTTC; CDR3 protein: CASSPRQGQETQYF
clone size: few; V gene: TRBV5-1; J gene: TRBJ2-1; CDR3 length: 15; D gene: TRBD2; CDR3 DNA: TGCGCCAGCAGCCTCGGGGGACTAGCATCGGATGAGCAGTTCTTC; CDR3 protein: CASSLGGLASDEQFF
clone size: -; V gene: TRBV27; J gene: TRBJ2-2; CDR3 length: 12; D gene: -; CDR3 DNA: TGTGCCAGCAGTGGTTACACCGGGGAGCTGTTTTTT; CDR3 protein: CASSGYTGELFF
clone size: many; V gene: TRBV11-2; J gene: TRBJ2-1; CDR3 length: 16; D gene: -; CDR3 DNA: TGTGCCAGCAGCTTAGATCTGCGCGTAGACTACAATGAGCAGTTCTTC; CDR3 protein: CASSLDLRVDYNEQFF
clone size: -; V gene: TRBV2; J gene: TRBJ2-7; CDR3 length: 12; D gene: -; CDR3 DNA: TGTGCCAGCAGTGAAAACCACTACGAGCAGTACTTC; CDR3 protein: CASSENHYEQYF
clone size: -; V gene: TRBV20-1; J gene: TRBJ1-1; CDR3 length: 12; D gene: -; CDR3 DNA: TGCAGTGCTAGAGTGGGTGGCACTGAAGCTTTCTTT; CDR3 protein: CSARVGGTEAFF
clone size: few; V gene: TRBV5-6; J gene: TRBJ2-2; CDR3 length: 16; D gene: TRBD2; CDR3 DNA: TGTGCCAGCAGCTTGTTTGCGGGAGGTTTGACCGGGGAGCTGTTTTTT; CDR3 protein: CASSLFAGGLTGELFF
clone size: few; V gene: TRBV7-2; J gene: TRBJ2-1; CDR3 length: 15; D gene: -; CDR3 DNA: TGTGCCAGCAGCTCCGGGGCCGTTTGGTACAATGAGCAGTTCTTC; CDR3 protein: CASSSGAVWYNEQFF
clone size: -; V gene: TRBV19; J gene: TRBJ1-6; CDR3 length: 13; D gene: -; CDR3 DNA: TGTGCCAGTAGTATAGCCCGTAATTCACCCCTCCACTTT; CDR3 protein: CASSIARNSPLHF
clone size: -; V gene: TRBV20-1; J gene: TRBJ1-1; CDR3 length: 15; D gene: -; CDR3 DNA: TGCAGTGCTAGAAGGGGGGGGCAGATCGACACTGAAGCTTTCTTT; CDR3 protein: CSARRGGQIDTEAFF
clone size: few; V gene: TRBV3-1; J gene: TRBJ2-7; CDR3 length: 15; D gene: TRBD2; CDR3 DNA: TGTGCCAGCTCCGCGGGGCGGCGGGGGACCTACGAGCAGTACTTC; CDR3 protein: CASSAGRRGTYEQYF
clone size: few; V gene: TRBV5-1; J gene: TRBJ2-1; CDR3 length: 16; D gene: TRBD2; CDR3 DNA: TGCGCCAGCAGCTTGGTTCTAGCGGGAGTGTTGGATGAGCAGTTCTTC; CDR3 protein: CASSLVLAGVLDEQFF
clone size: -; V gene: TRBV3-1; J gene: TRBJ2-2; CDR3 length: 14; D gene: -; CDR3 DNA: TGTGCCAGCAGGCGGGACTCAAACACCGGGGAGCTGTTTTTT; CDR3 protein: CASRRDSNTGELFF
clone size: -; V gene: TRBV3-1; J gene: TRBJ2-1; CDR3 length: 15; D gene: TRBD2; CDR3 DNA: TGTGCCAGCAGCCAAGGATCTAGCGGGAGTAATGAGCAGTTCTTC; CDR3 protein: CASSQGSSGSNEQFF
clone size: -; V gene: TRBV3-1; J gene: TRBJ1-1; CDR3 length: 12; D gene: -; CDR3 DNA: TGTGCCAGCAGCCAAGGGACAGCTGAAGCTTTCTTT; CDR3 protein: CASSQGTAEAFF
clone size: -; V gene: TRBV7-6; J gene: TRBJ2-1; CDR3 length: 17; D gene: TRBD2; CDR3 DNA: TGTGCCAGCAGCTCCCCCCGTGGCAGCGGGAGTGGGGATGAGCAGTTCTTC; CDR3 protein: CASSSPRGSGSGDEQFF
clone size: -; V gene: TRBV28; J gene: TRBJ2-1; CDR3 length: 16; D gene: TRBD2; CDR3 DNA: TGTGCCAGCAATTCCGCTAGCGGGAAAGGGGTCAATGAGCAGTTCTTC; CDR3 protein: CASNSASGKGVNEQFF
clone size: many; V gene: TRBV12-3/TRBV12-4; J gene: TRBJ2-1; CDR3 length: 16; D gene: TRBD2; CDR3 DNA: TGTGCCAGCAGTTCGTGGACTAGCGGGCCCTACAATGAGCAGTTCTTC; CDR3 protein: CASSSWTSGPYNEQFF
clone size: -; V gene: TRBV18; J gene: TRBJ1-5; CDR3 length: 13; D gene: -; CDR3 DNA: TGTGCCAGCTCACCTGGGATTCGGCAGCCCCAGCATTTT; CDR3 protein: CASSPGIRQPQHF
clone size: -; V gene: TRBV28; J gene: TRBJ1-6; CDR3 length: 15; D gene: -; CDR3 DNA: TGTGCCAGCAGTTACGGAGCCAGGGCAGGTTCACCCCTCCACTTT; CDR3 protein: CASSYGARAGSPLHF
clone size: few; V gene: TRBV20-1; J gene: TRBJ2-1; CDR3 length: 12; D gene: TRBD2; CDR3 DNA: TGCAGTACCGGGAGGGCCTACAATGAGCAGTTCTTC; CDR3 protein: CSTGRAYNEQFF
clone size: -; V gene: TRBV7-9; J gene: TRBJ2-1; CDR3 length: 16; D gene: -; CDR3 DNA: TGTGCCAGCAGCCGGGGGGTGGGGGCGAGCTTGAATGAGCAGTTCTTC; CDR3 protein: CASSRGVGASLNEQFF
clone size: -; V gene: TRBV6-7; J gene: TRBJ2-1; CDR3 length: 22; D gene: -; CDR3 DNA: TGTGCCAGCAGTTACCAAGTATTAAGCGGCAGGGTTTGGTGTGTCTCCTACAATGAGCAGTTCTTC; CDR3 protein: CASSYQVLSGRVWCVSYNEQFF
clone size: many; V gene: TRBV20-1; J gene: TRBJ2-3; CDR3 length: 15; D gene: TRBD2; CDR3 DNA: TGCAGTGCTAGTCCTAGCGGGAGGGCCGGAGATACGCAGTATTTT; CDR3 protein: CSASPSGRAGDTQYF
clone size: -; V gene: TRBV6-2/TRBV6-3; J gene: TRBJ2-6; CDR3 length: 15; D gene: -; CDR3 DNA: TGTGCCAGCAGTATTCCTTGGGCTGGGGCCAACGTCCTGACTTTC; CDR3 protein: CASSIPWAGANVLTF
clone size: few; V gene: TRBV27; J gene: TRBJ2-5; CDR3 length: 17; D gene: -; CDR3 DNA: TGTGCCAGCAGTCCCTACGTCGGGGAAAGGGGTGGCGAGACCCAGTACTTC; CDR3 protein: CASSPYVGERGGETQYF
clone size: many; V gene: TRBV6-1; J gene: TRBJ2-7; CDR3 length: 15; D gene: TRBD2; CDR3 DNA: TGTGCCAGCAAGATTAGCGGGACCTTCTCCTACGAGCAGTACTTC; CDR3 protein: CASKISGTFSYEQYF
clone size: -; V gene: TRBV7-3; J gene: TRBJ1-2; CDR3 length: 12; D gene: -; CDR3 DNA: TGTGCCAGCAGCAGCGTACAGGGTGCCTACACCTTC; CDR3 protein: CASSSVQGAYTF
clone size: many; V gene: TRBV2; J gene: TRBJ2-3; CDR3 length: 14; D gene: TRBD2; CDR3 DNA: TGTGCCAGCCTAGCGGGAGATGAGACAGATACGCAGTATTTT; CDR3 protein: CASLAGDETDTQYF
clone size: -; V gene: TRBV20-1; J gene: TRBJ1-5; CDR3 length: 14; D gene: -; CDR3 DNA: TGCAGTGCTAGATCGGGGGGAGGGACACAGCCCCAGCATTTT; CDR3 protein: CSARSGGGTQPQHF
clone size: -; V gene: TRBV6-1; J gene: TRBJ2-7; CDR3 length: 13; D gene: TRBD2; CDR3 DNA: TGTGCCAGCACTGCGGGAGGGCCCTTCGAGCAGTACTTC; CDR3 protein: CASTAGGPFEQYF
clone size: -; V gene: TRBV20-1; J gene: TRBJ2-7; CDR3 length: 16; D gene: TRBD2; CDR3 DNA: TGCAGTGCTAGAGATCTAACTAGCGGACGAACCTACGAGCAGTACTTC; CDR3 protein: CSARDLTSGRTYEQYF
clone size: many; V gene: TRBV28; J gene: TRBJ2-5; CDR3 length: 15; D gene: -; CDR3 DNA: TGTGCCAGCAGTTTCGAGGGGGGCAGGGCGTTTAGACTGTACTTC; CDR3 protein: CASSFEGGRAFRLYF
clone size: -; V gene: TRBV5-1; J gene: TRBJ2-1; CDR3 length: 15; D gene: TRBD2; CDR3 DNA: TGCGCCAGCAATAGCGGGAGTCTTCCCTACAATGAGCAGTTCTTC; CDR3 protein: CASNSGSLPYNEQFF
clone size: many; V gene: TRBV2; J gene: TRBJ2-5; CDR3 length: 15; D gene: -; CDR3 DNA: TGTGCCAGCAGTGTTGTGCAGCGCGCCAAGGAGACCCAGTACTTC; CDR3 protein: CASSVVQRAKETQYF
clone size: -; V gene: TRBV6-1; J gene: TRBJ2-1; CDR3 length: 11; D gene: -; CDR3 DNA: TGCGCCAGCAGTGAGTCTGGTGAGCAGTTCTTC; CDR3 protein: CASSESGEQFF
clone size: few; V gene: TRBV12-3/TRBV12-4; J gene: TRBJ2-7; CDR3 length: 14; D gene: -; CDR3 DNA: TGTGCCAGCAGTTTAGACGGGAGAAGGTACGAGCAGTACTTC; CDR3 protein: CASSLDGRRYEQYF
clone size: many; V gene: TRBV5-6; J gene: TRBJ2-7; CDR3 length: 16; D gene: TRBD2; CDR3 DNA: TGTGCCAGCAGCTTTCGAAGGACTAGCAGTTCCTACGAGCAGTACTTC; CDR3 protein: CASSFRRTSSSYEQYF
clone size: few; V gene: TRBV6-1; J gene: TRBJ1-1; CDR3 length: 12; D gene: -; CDR3 DNA: TGTGCCAGCAAGTGGGGTAACACTGAAGCTTTCTTT; CDR3 protein: CASKWGNTEAFF
clone size: -; V gene: TRBV7-3; J gene: TRBJ2-1; CDR3 length: 13; D gene: -; CDR3 DNA: TGTGCCAGCAGCTCAGCGGTTTACAATGAGCAGTTCTTC; CDR3 protein: CASSSAVYNEQFF
clone size: -; V gene: TRBV28; J gene: TRBJ1-5; CDR3 length: 14; D gene: -; CDR3 DNA: TGTGCCAGCAAGTCGTTTGGGTGCAATCAGCCCCAGCATTTT; CDR3 protein: CASKSFGCNQPQHF
clone size: -; V gene: TRBV29-1; J gene: TRBJ2-1; CDR3 length: 17; D gene: TRBD1; CDR3 DNA: TGCAGCGTTGACGCAGACCTCAGGACAGGGACGAGCAATGAGCAGTTCTTC; CDR3 protein: CSVDADLRTGTSNEQFF
clone size: -; V gene: TRBV20-1; J gene: TRBJ2-1; CDR3 length: 18; D gene: TRBD2; CDR3 DNA: TGCAGTGCTAGAGATGCGTTTAGGCGGGAGGGCCTTAACAATGAGCAGTTCTTC; CDR3 protein: CSARDAFRREGLNNEQFF
clone size: -; V gene: TRBV29-1; J gene: TRBJ2-3; CDR3 length: 14; D gene: TRBD2; CDR3 DNA: TGCAGCGTTGAGGGGACTACTAGCACAGATACGCAGTATTTT; CDR3 protein: CSVEGTTSTDTQYF
clone size: -; V gene: TRBV19; J gene: TRBJ2-1; CDR3 length: 17; D gene: TRBD2; CDR3 DNA: TGTGCCAGTAGTATAGCCCGACTAGCGGGAGGGGGCAATGAGCAGTTCTTC; CDR3 protein: CASSIARLAGGGNEQFF
clone size: few; V gene: TRBV20-1; J gene: TRBJ2-7; CDR3 length: 14; D gene: TRBD1; CDR3 DNA: TGCAGTGCTAGGGACAGACAGGGAGCCTACGAGCAGTACTTC; CDR3 protein: CSARDRQGAYEQYF